The following is a TCR beta chain sequence with its context. Original data processing: Amplification from reference gene primers served as the basis for estimated nucleated cell counts. Repertoires were generated with immunoSEQ multiplex PCR, while TCRdb's copy carries only in-frame clones and drops some. V and J calls and clone size are given by that table; D and trimming were obtained from the DNA. The top ten hold 6% of the sample, which has more than 250,000 clones, around 88% seen once. Enrolled through a virtual design, the participants were between 18 and 89 years of age and came from roughly 22 US areas. This entry is derived from a study of blood T cell repertoires in COVID-19. This TCR derives from a middle-aged woman who had recovered from COVID-19. The sample comprised PBMCs or T cells enriched from blood (not recorded which).

The CDR3 nucleotides are TGTGCCAGCAGTCGAAGTGCGGGACTCGATAATGAAAAACTGTTTTTT. This translates into CASSRSAGLDNEKLFF. The chain joins TRBV7-2 to TRBJ1-4; TRBD1 might be the D (5 bases). Deletions cut 6 bases from V and 4 bases from J, with 18 bases between. The CDR3 length is 16 residues. Germline loops: CDR1 SGHTA, CDR2 FQGNSA.